This TCR beta chain came from a study of T cell repertoires in cytomegalovirus infection. Whole-study findings and limits: Clonotype analysis showed dominance of the ex vivo response by HLA-C-restricted CMV-specific TCR beta clonotypes.

The CDR3 covers 14 residues. Germline CDR1 is SGHVT and CDR2 is SQSDAQ. V was shortened by 5 bases and J by 5 bases, with 15 bases between the two germline ends. TCRdb re-analysed the reads in MiXCR, keeping a single row per CDR3 protein. Among around 900,000 distinct CDR3 sequences listed, roughly 30% were seen once. On this clonotype itself: Its matching antigen is unknown.

Sequences were derived from cultured CD8+ T cells from PBMCs, sampled from culture after CMV antigen stimulation. This rearrangement joins TRBV7-4 to TRBJ2-5; D gene unclear. This receptor was identified in a human donor in good health (CMV status not recorded). Some clones in this sample may be carry-over from other donors' samples. This chain's CDR3 is CASSPPLDLETQYF. As DNA, the CDR3 is TGTGCCAGCAGCCCTCCTCTCGATTTGGAGACCCAGTACTTC.